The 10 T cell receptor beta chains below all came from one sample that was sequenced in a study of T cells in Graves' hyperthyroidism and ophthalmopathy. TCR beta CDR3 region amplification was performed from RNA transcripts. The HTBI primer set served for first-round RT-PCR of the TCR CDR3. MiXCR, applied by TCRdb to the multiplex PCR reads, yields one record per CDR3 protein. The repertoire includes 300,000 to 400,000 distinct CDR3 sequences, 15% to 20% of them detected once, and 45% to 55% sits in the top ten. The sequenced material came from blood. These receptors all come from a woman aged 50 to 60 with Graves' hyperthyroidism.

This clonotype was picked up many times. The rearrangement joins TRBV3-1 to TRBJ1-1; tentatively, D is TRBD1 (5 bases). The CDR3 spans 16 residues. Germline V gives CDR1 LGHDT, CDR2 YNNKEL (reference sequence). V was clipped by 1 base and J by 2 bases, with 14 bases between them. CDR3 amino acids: CASSQVASGGNTEAFF. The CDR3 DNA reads TGTGCCAGCAGCCAAGTTGCTTCCGGGGGAAACACTGAAGCTTTCTTT.

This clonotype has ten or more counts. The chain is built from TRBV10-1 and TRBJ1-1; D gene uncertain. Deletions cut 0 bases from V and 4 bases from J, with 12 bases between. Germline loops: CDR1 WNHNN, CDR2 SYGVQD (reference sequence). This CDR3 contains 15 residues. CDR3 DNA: TGCGCCAGCAGTGAGTCAGCGGGGTTGGGCACTGAAGCTTTCTTT. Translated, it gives CASSESAGLGTEAFF.

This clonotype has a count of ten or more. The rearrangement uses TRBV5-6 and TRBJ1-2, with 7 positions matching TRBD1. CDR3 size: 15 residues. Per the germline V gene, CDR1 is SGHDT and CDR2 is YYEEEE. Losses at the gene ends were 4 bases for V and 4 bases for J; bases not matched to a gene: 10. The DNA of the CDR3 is TGTGCCAGCAGCCAGGACAGGATTTATACCTATGGCTACACCTTC. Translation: CASSQDRIYTYGYTF.

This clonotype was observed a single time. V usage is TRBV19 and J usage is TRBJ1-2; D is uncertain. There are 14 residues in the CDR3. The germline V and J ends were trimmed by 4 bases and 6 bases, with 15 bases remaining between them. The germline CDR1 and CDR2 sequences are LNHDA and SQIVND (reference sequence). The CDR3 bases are TGTGCCAGTAGTACCCAAACAAGACGGAATGGCTACACCTTC. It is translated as CASSTQTRRNGYTF.

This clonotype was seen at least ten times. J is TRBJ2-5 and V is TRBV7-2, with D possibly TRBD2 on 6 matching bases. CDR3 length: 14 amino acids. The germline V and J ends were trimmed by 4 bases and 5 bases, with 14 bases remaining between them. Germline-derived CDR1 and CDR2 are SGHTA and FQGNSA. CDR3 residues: CASSSSSGGETQYF. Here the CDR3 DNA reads TGTGCCAGCAGCTCGAGTAGCGGCGGCGAGACCCAGTACTTC.

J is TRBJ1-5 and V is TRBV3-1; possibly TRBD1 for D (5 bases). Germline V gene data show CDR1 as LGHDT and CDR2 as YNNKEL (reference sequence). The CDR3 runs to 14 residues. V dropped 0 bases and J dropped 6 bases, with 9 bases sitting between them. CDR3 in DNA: TGTGCCAGCAGCCAAGATGCAGGGCCTCAGCCCCAGCATTTT. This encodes CASSQDAGPQPQHF.

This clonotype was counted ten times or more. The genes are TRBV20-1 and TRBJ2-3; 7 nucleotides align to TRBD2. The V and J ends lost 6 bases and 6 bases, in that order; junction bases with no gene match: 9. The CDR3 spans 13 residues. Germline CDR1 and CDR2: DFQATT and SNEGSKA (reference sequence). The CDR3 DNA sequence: TGCAGTGCCGAGCGGGACTTGGCGGATACGCAGTATTTT. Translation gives CSAERDLADTQYF.

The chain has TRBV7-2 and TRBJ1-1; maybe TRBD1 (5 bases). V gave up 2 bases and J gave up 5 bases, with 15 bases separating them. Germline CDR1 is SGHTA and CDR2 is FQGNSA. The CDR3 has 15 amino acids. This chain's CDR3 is CASSLMGRMETEAFF. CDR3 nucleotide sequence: TGTGCCAGCAGCTTAATGGGGCGCATGGAGACTGAAGCTTTCTTT.

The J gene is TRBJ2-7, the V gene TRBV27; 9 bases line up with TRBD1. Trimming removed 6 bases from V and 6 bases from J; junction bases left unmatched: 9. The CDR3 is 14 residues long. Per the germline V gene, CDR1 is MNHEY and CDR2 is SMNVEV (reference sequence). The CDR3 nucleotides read TGTGCCAGCAGCCCCGGGGACAGGGTTAGCGAGCAGTACTTC. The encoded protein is CASSPGDRVSEQYF.

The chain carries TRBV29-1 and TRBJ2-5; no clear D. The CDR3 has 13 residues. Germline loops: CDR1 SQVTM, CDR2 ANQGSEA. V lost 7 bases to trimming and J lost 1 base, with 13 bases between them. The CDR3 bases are TGCAGCGCCCCCCGAGAAGGCCAAGAGACCCAGTACTTC. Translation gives CSAPREGQETQYF.